This record covers a single T cell receptor beta chain. Its antigen is as yet unknown. TCRdb fed the 5' RACE reads into MiXCR, producing one record per CDR3 protein. This sample has under 450,000 distinct CDR3 sequences, with more than 20% found just once. This record belongs to a study of T-cell memory formation after mild COVID-19. Study conclusions and caveats: CD4+ contracting clones were mainly CM and EM; CD8+ ones, EMRA. Later expanders leaned toward CD4+, whereas clones contracting from day 15 to 85 were balanced CD4/CD8.

The CDR3 has 15 residues. Trimming took 7 bases from V and 0 from J, leaving 14 bases between them. The germline CDR1 and CDR2 sequences are SGHVS and FNYEAQ. The rearrangement joins TRBV7-6 to TRBJ2-3; D remains unclear. Sequencing was performed on PBMCs or a T cell subset sorted from them (not recorded which). This sequence was found in a man aged 18 to 30 who had mild COVID-19 (a few samples of this study predate the infection). Cell type and time point are not known. The CDR3: CASILYGRSTDTQYF. CDR3 DNA: TGTGCCAGCATCTTGTATGGCAGGAGCACAGATACGCAGTATTTT.